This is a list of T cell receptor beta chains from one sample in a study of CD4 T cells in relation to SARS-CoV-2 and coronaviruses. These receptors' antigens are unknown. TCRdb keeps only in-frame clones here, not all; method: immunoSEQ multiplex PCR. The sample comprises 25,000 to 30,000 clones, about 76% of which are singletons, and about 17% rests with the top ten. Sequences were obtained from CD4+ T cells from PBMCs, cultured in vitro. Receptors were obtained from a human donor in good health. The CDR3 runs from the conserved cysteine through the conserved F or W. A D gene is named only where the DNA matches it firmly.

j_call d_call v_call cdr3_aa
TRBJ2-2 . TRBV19 CATSGSGELFF
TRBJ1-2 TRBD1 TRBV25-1 CASSPGAGGLGYTF
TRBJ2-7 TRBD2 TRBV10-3 CAGGGSYEQYF
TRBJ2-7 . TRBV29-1 CSVLQGPSYEQYF
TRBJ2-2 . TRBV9 CASSVEFGELFF
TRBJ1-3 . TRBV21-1 CASSTTGLGNTIYF
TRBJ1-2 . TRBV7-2 CASSYGQPNYGYTF
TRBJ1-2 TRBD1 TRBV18 CASSPLGTGVNYGYTF
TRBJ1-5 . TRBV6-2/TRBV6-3 CASSYSRAGRNQPQHF
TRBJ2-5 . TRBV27 CASSPIAVRGSQYF
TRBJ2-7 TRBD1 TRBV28 CASSFPTGSWSYEQYF
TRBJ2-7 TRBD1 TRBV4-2 CASSPGGAYEQYF
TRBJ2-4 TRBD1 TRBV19 CASRDRALAKNIQYF
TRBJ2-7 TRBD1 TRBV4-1 CASSRDREQYF
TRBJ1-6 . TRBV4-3 CASSQGMELFNSPLHF
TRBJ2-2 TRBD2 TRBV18 CASSPDGLATGELFF
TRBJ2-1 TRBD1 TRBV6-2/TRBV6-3 CASSYWGQINEQFF
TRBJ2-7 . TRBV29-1 CSVGQNSYEQYF
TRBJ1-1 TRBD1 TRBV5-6 CASSRSGGQGISEAFF
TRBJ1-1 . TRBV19 CASSIDRTRVGAFF
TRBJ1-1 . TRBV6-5 CASRLTGIGTEAFF
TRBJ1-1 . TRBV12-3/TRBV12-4 CASGASNTEAFF
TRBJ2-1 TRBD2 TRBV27 CASSWTSGRAEQFF
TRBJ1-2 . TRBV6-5 CASSTVGPYGYTF